This entry lists 18 T cell receptor beta chains sequenced from one sample in a study of immune evolution from preneoplasia to lung adenocarcinoma. Clones were read by immunoSEQ multiplex PCR, and TCRdb kept only the in-frame ones, dropping some. The sample lists 13,000 or so clones; over 65% were seen once. Sequencing was performed on FFPE tissue from an adenomatous hyperplasia lung lesion. The subset is: atypical adenomatous hyperplasia (AAH), lung preneoplasia. These receptors originate from a person over 45 with lung adenocarcinoma.

This clone was observed once. This chain uses TRBV30 with TRBJ2-3, with TRBD1 matching 7 bases. This CDR3 is 14 amino acids long. The trim removed 4 bases at V and 5 bases at J, leaving 9 bases unmatched. The germline CDR1 and CDR2 sequences are GTSNPN and SVGIG (reference sequence). CDR3: CAWKVKGAGDTQYF. The CDR3 DNA sequence: TGTGCCTGGAAAGTGAAGGGGGCCGGAGATACGCAGTATTTT.

This rearrangement joins TRBV6-1 to TRBJ2-5; 9 bases match TRBD2. The germline V gene encodes CDR1 MNHNS and CDR2 SASEGT. V dropped 6 bases and J dropped 5; count of bases not matched to a gene: 10. CDR3 length: 15 residues. The DNA for the CDR3 is TGTGCCAGCAGGAGAATAGCGGGAGCGTATGAGACCCAGTACTTC. Amino acid sequence: CASRRIAGAYETQYF.

The V gene is TRBV15, the J gene TRBJ2-7, with TRBD2 matching over 8 bases. Germline CDR1 and CDR2: LNHNV and YYDKDF (reference sequence). Trimming took 5 bases from V and 6 from J; bases not matched to a gene: 15. The CDR3 has 16 amino acids. Written as DNA, the CDR3 is TGTGCCACCAGCGCCCCACCGGGACTAGTTTCTACCGAGCAGTACTTC. Translation gives CATSAPPGLVSTEQYF.

The V and J genes are TRBV4-1 and TRBJ1-3; D is uncertain. Trimming took off 8 bases at V and 3 bases at J, with 2 bases between the two ends. The length of the CDR3 is 10 residues. Per germline, CDR1 MGHRA and CDR2 YSYEKL. The CDR3 DNA follows: TGCGCCAGCGGTGGAAACACCATATATTTT. Translating gives CASGGNTIYF.

The chain couples TRBV6-5 to TRBJ1-4; TRBD1 is a possible D gene (5 bases). The length of the CDR3 is 13 residues. Germline assignment: CDR1 MNHEY and CDR2 SVGAGI. The germline V and J ends were trimmed by 7 bases and 3 bases, with 9 bases remaining between them. DNA of the CDR3: TGTGCCAGCACGCGGGGACCTAATGAAAAACTGTTTTTT. Translated, it gives CASTRGPNEKLFF.

The chain couples TRBV18 to TRBJ2-7, with 7 bases identical to TRBD1. Germline CDR1 is KGHSH and CDR2 is LQKENI. The trim removed 3 bases at V and 3 bases at J, leaving 5 bases unmatched. The CDR3 has 14 amino acids. CDR3 sequence: CASSPKTGFYEQYF. The CDR3 coding sequence is TGTGCCAGCTCACCTAAGACAGGGTTCTACGAGCAGTACTTC.

The J gene is TRBJ1-5, the V gene TRBV18; no clear D. The CDR3 runs to 13 residues. The germline gives CDR1 KGHSH, CDR2 LQKENI. V was cut by 2 bases and J by 5 bases, with 7 bases left in between. The CDR3 bases are TGTGCCAGCTCACCAACGCGGGATCAGCCCCAGCATTTT. This encodes CASSPTRDQPQHF.

The CDR3 nucleotides are TGTGCCAGCAGCGGCAGGATGAACACTGAAGCTTTCTTT. Its protein product is CASSGRMNTEAFF. The chain employs TRBV27 and TRBJ1-1; no firm D call. The CDR3 is 13 amino acids. Germline loops: CDR1 MNHEY, CDR2 SMNVEV (reference sequence). V was cut by 6 bases and J by 0 bases, with 8 bases left in between.

The chain links TRBV19 to TRBJ1-2; possibly TRBD1 for D (6 bases). Trimming shortened V by 4 bases and J by 8 bases, and 26 bases separated the two germline ends. The CDR3 consists of 17 residues. Germline V lookup: CDR1 LNHDA, CDR2 SQIVND (reference sequence). CDR3 sequence reads: CASSRRPDKTGLRGYTF. The CDR3, as DNA: TGTGCCAGTAGTAGACGACCTGACAAGACAGGCCTCAGGGGCTACACCTTC. The whole variable domain, remainder taken from reference TRBV19 and TRBJ1-2, is DGGITQSPKYLFRKEGQNVTLSCEQNLNHDAMYWYRQDPGQGLRLIYYSQIVNDFQKGDIAEGYSVSREKKESFPLTVTSAQKNPTAFYLCASSRRPDKTGLRGYTFGSGTRLTVV.

This chain connects TRBV14 to TRBJ2-7, with 10 bases aligning to TRBD2. Germline V lookup: CDR1 SGHDN, CDR2 FVKESK. Trimming at V came to 4 bases and at J to 3 bases, leaving 15 bases not matched to a gene. The CDR3 spans 18 residues. CDR3 DNA sequence: TGTGCCAGCAGCCCAATGAGTCACAGCGGGAGGGCATTCTACGAGCAGTACTTC. Protein sequence: CASSPMSHSGRAFYEQYF.

This chain joins TRBV29-1 and TRBJ2-1, with a possible D match to TRBD2 (5 bases). CDR3 length equals 15 residues. Germline V gene lookup returns CDR1 SQVTM and CDR2 ANQGSEA. V dropped 6 bases and J dropped 7 bases, with 22 bases sitting between them. This CDR3 reads CSVLLGAALGNEQFF. The DNA of the CDR3 is TGCAGCGTCCTGTTGGGAGCGGCTTTGGGAAATGAGCAGTTCTTC.

The CDR3 DNA follows: TGTGCCAGCTCACCACAACGGGGGAATTCACCCCTCCACTTT. Residues: CASSPQRGNSPLHF. This chain joins TRBV18 and TRBJ1-6; the D gene is possibly TRBD1 (5 bases). Germline V gene data show CDR1 as KGHSH and CDR2 as LQKENI. V was pared by 1 base and J by 7 bases, with 8 bases between. The CDR3 consists of 14 residues.

The gene calls are TRBV2 and TRBJ2-5; possible D gene TRBD1, 5 bases. CDR1 SNHLY and CDR2 FYNNEI come from the germline V gene. V dropped 6 bases and J dropped 1 base, with 9 bases sitting between them. The CDR3 is made up of 13 amino acids. Here the CDR3 reads CASSRAFQETQYF. The CDR3 DNA sequence: TGTGCCAGCAGCAGGGCGTTCCAAGAGACCCAGTACTTC.

The chain employs TRBV10-1 and TRBJ2-7; no reliable D call. This CDR3 spans 15 amino acids. CDR1 is WNHNN, CDR2 SYGVQD, per germline (reference sequence). Trimming removed 5 bases from V and 0 bases from J, with 14 bases in between. Here the CDR3 reads CASSTYKDRSYEQYF. CDR3 in DNA: TGCGCCAGCAGTACGTACAAGGACCGCTCCTACGAGCAGTACTTC.

This clone occurred once. CDR3 coding DNA: TGTGCCAGCAGCGTAGATGGGGCAGTTGAAGCTTTCTTT. Translated: CASSVDGAVEAFF. This chain joins TRBV9 and TRBJ1-1; D possibly corresponds to TRBD1 (5 bases). CDR1 and CDR2 from the germline V gene are SGDLS and YYNGEE. This CDR3 comprises 13 residues. V shed 0 bases and J shed 7 bases, with 10 bases lying between them.

V is TRBV4-1 and J is TRBJ2-1, with 9 bases that match TRBD1. The V gene's germline CDR1 is MGHRA and CDR2 YSYEKL. The length of the CDR3 is 17 residues. J was trimmed by 1 base and V by 3 bases; bases with no gene match: 7. CDR3 DNA: TGCGCCAGCAGCCAGCTAACAGGGGGCGCGTCCTACAATGAGCAGTTCTTC. It encodes CASSQLTGGASYNEQFF.

The V call is TRBV6-6, the J call TRBJ2-1, with TRBD2 as a possible D gene (5 bases). CDR1 MNHNY and CDR2 SVGAGI come from the germline V gene (reference sequence). The CDR3 length is 15 residues. V lost 0 bases to trimming and J lost 0 bases, with 6 bases between them. CDR3 sequence reads: CASSYSGSSYNEQFF. As DNA, the CDR3 is TGTGCCAGCAGTTACTCGGGGAGCTCCTACAATGAGCAGTTCTTC.

The chain couples TRBV6-6 to TRBJ2-2; no definite D call. Trimming took 2 bases from V and 5 from J, leaving 9 bases between them. CDR3 size: 14 residues. Looked up from germline, CDR1 is MNHNY and CDR2 is SVGAGI (reference sequence). This chain's CDR3 is CASSYPLGTGELFF. For the CDR3, the DNA is TGTGCCAGCAGTTACCCCCTGGGGACCGGGGAGCTGTTTTTT.